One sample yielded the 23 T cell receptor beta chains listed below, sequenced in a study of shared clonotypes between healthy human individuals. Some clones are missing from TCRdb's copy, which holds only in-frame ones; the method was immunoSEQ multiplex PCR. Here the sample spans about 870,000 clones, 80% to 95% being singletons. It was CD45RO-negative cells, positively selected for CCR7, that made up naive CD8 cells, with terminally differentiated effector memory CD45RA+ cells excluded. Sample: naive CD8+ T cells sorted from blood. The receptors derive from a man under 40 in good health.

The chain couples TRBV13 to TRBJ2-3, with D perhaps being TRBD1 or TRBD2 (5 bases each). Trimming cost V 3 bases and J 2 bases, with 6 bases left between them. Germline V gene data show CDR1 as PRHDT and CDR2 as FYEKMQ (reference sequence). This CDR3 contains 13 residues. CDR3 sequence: CASSFGTTDTQYF. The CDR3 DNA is TGTGCCAGCAGCTTCGGGACCACAGATACGCAGTATTTT.

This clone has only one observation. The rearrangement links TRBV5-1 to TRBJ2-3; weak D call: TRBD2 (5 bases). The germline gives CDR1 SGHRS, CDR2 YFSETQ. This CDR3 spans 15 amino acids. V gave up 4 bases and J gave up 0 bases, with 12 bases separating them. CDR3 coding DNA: TGCGCCAGCAGCGGCCGGGGTATAAGCACAGATACGCAGTATTTT. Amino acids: CASSGRGISTDTQYF.

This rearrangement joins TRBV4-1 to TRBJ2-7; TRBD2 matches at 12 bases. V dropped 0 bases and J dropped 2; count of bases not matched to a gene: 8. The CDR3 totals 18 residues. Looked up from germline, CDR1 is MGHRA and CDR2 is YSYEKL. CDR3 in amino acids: CASSQDASGRALTYEQYF. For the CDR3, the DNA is TGCGCCAGCAGCCAAGACGCTAGCGGGAGGGCCCTTACCTACGAGCAGTACTTC.

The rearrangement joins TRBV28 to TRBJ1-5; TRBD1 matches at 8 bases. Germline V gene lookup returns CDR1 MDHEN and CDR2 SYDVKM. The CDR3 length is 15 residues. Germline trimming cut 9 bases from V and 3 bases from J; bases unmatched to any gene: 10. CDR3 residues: CASAGGQAYNQPQHF. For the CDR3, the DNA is TGTGCCAGTGCAGGGGGACAGGCATACAATCAGCCCCAGCATTTT.

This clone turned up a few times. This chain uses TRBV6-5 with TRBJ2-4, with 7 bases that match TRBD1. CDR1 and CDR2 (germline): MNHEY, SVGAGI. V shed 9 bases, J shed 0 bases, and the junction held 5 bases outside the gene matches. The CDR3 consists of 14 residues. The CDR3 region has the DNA TGTGCCAGTAAACAGGGGTCAGCCAAAAACATTCAGTACTTC. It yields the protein CASKQGSAKNIQYF.

CDR3 residues: CSGGLSNEQFF. For the CDR3, the DNA is TGCAGCGGGGGACTAAGCAATGAGCAGTTCTTC. The chain combines TRBV29-1 with TRBJ2-1; 7 bases map to TRBD2. Germline V gene lookup returns CDR1 SQVTM and CDR2 ANQGSEA. The CDR3 has 11 amino acids. With 7 bases clipped from V and 6 bases from J, the junction kept 3 bases outside the gene matches.

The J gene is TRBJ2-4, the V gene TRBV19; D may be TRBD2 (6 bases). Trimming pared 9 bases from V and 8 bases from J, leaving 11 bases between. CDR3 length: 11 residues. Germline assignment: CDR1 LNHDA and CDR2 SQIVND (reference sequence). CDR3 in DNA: TGTGCCAGCACATGGAGGGACATTCAGTACTTC. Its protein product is CASTWRDIQYF.

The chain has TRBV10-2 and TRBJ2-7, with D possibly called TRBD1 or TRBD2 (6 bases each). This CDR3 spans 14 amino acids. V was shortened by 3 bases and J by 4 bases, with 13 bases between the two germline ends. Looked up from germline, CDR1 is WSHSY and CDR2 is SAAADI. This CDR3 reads CASSEGGRGYEQYF. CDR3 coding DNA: TGCGCCAGCAGTGAAGGGGGGCGCGGGTACGAGCAGTACTTC.

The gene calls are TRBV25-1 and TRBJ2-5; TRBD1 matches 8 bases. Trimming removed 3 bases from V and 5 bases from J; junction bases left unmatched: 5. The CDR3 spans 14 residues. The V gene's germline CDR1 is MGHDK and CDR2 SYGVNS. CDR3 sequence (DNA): TGTGCCAGCAGTGACACAGGGGGTGGGGAGACCCAGTACTTC. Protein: CASSDTGGGETQYF.

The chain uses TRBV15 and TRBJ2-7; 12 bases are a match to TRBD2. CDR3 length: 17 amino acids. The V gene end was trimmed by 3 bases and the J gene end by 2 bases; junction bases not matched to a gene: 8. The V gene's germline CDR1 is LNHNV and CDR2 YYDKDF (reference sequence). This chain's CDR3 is CATSSTRLAGEPYEQYF. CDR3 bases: TGTGCCACCAGCAGCACCAGACTAGCGGGAGAACCCTACGAGCAGTACTTC.

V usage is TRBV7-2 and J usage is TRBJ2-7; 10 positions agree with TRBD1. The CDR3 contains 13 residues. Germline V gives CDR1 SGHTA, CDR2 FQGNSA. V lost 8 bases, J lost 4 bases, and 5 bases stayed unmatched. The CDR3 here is CASARQGAYEQYF. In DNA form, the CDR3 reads TGTGCCAGCGCCCGACAGGGGGCATACGAGCAGTACTTC.

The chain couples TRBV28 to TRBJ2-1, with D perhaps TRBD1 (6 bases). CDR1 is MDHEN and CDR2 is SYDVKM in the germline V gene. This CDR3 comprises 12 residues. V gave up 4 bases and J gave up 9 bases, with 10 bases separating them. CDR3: CASSSTGLEQFF. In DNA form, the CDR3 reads TGTGCCAGCAGTTCCACAGGGCTTGAGCAGTTCTTC.

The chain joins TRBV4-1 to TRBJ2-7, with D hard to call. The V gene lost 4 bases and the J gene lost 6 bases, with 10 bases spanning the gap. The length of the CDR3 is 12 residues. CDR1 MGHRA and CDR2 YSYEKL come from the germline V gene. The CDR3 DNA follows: TGCGCCAGCAGCCGGTCGGGCGCCGAGCAGTACTTC. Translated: CASSRSGAEQYF.

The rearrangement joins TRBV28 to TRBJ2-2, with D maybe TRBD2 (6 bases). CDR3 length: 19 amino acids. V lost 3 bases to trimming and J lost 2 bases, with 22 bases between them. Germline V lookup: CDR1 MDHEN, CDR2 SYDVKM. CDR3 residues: CASSFLLFGRDGNTGELFF. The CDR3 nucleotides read TGTGCCAGCAGTTTTCTTCTCTTTGGGCGGGACGGAAACACCGGGGAGCTGTTTTTT. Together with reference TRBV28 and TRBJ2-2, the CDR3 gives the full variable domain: DVKVTQSSRYLVKRTGEKVFLECVQDMDHENMFWYRQDPGLGLRLIYFSYDVKMKEKGDIPEGYSVSREKKERFSLILESASTNQTSMYLCASSFLLFGRDGNTGELFFGEGSRLTVL.

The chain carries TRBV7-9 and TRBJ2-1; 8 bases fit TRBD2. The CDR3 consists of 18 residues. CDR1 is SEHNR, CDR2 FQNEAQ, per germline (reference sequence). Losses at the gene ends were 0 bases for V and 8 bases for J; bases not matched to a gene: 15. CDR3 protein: CASSLAGVAGFTGDEQFF. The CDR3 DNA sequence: TGTGCCAGCAGCTTAGCGGGGGTAGCGGGATTCACCGGCGATGAGCAGTTCTTC.

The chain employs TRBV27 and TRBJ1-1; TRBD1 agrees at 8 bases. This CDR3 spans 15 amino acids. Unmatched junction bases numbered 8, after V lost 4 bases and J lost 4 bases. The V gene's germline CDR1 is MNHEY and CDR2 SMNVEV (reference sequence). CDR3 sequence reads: CASSSIQGASTEAFF. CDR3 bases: TGTGCCAGCAGTTCCATTCAGGGGGCTAGCACTGAAGCTTTCTTT.

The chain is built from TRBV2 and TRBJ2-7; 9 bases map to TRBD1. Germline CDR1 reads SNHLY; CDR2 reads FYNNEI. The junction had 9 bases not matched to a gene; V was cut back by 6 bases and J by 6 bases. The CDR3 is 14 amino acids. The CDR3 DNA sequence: TGTGCCAGCAGGGACCCCGGACAGGGGTCCGAGCAGTACTTC. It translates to CASRDPGQGSEQYF.

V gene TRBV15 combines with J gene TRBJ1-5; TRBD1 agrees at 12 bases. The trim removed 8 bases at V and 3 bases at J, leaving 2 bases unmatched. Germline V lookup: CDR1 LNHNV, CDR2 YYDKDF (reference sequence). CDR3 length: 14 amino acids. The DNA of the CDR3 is TGTGCCACCGGGGGACAGGGGGCCAATCAGCCCCAGCATTTT. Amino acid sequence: CATGGQGANQPQHF.

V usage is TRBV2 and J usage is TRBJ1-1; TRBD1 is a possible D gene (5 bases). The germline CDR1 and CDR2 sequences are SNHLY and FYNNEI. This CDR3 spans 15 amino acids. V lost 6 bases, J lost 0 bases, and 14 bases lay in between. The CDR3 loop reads CASSPAGGLNTEAFF. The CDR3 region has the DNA TGTGCCAGCAGCCCCGCCGGGGGGTTGAACACTGAAGCTTTCTTT.

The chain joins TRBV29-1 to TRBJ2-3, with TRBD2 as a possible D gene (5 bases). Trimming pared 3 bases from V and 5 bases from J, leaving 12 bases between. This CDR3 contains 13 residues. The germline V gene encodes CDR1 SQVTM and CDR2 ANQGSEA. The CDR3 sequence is CSVDGGSEDTQYF. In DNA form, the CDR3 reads TGCAGCGTTGATGGAGGTTCCGAAGATACGCAGTATTTT.

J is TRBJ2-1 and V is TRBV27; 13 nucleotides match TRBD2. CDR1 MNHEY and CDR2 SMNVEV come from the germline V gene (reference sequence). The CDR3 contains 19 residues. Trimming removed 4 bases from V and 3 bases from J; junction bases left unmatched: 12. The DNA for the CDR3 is TGTGCCAGCAGTTCAATACCCGGGACTAGCGGGACGATCTACAATGAGCAGTTCTTC. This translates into CASSSIPGTSGTIYNEQFF.

CDR3 amino acids: CATSMDQGLENEKLFF. DNA for the CDR3: TGTGCCACCAGCATGGACCAGGGACTAGAGAATGAAAAACTGTTTTTT. The chain uses TRBV15 and TRBJ1-4, with D tentatively TRBD1 (5 bases). The V gene lost 4 bases and the J gene lost 5 bases, with 17 bases spanning the gap. CDR1 LNHNV and CDR2 YYDKDF come from the germline V gene (reference sequence). This CDR3 region has 16 residues.

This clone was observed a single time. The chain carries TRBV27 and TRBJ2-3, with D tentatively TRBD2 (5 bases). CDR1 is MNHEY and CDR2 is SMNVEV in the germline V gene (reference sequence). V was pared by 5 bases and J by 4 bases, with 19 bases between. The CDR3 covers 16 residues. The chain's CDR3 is CASSPIEPEGPDTQYF. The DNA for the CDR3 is TGTGCCAGCAGTCCGATTGAACCAGAGGGCCCAGATACGCAGTATTTT.